Listed below are T cell receptor beta chains from one sample, sequenced in a study of blood T cell repertoires in COVID-19. The data were produced by immunoSEQ multiplex PCR, yet TCRdb's version contains in-frame clones alone and is incomplete. The sample gives over 350,000 clones, around 90% of which show up once; approximately 2% is in the top ten. The sample consisted of PBMCs or T cells enriched from blood (not recorded which). The receptor set was obtained from a woman under 30 with acute COVID-19. Each CDR3 is given with its conserved first and last residue. The D gene is left open where the match is weak. Part of the rows lack a size; the others show once, few, many or a class for expanded clones.

j_gene,d_gene,v_gene,abundance,CDR3aa,CDR3nt
TRBJ2-5,NA,TRBV19,NA,CASIPGGGAETQYF,TGTGCCAGTATCCCGGGAGGGGGCGCAGAGACCCAGTACTTC
TRBJ1-1,TRBD1,TRBV25-1,few,CASRRTGMNTEAFF,TGTGCCAGCAGAAGGACAGGGATGAACACTGAAGCTTTCTTT
TRBJ2-3,NA,TRBV21-1,NA,CASSKASGRTDTQYF,TGTGCCAGCAGCAAAGCTAGCGGGAGAACAGATACGCAGTATTTT
TRBJ1-1,NA,TRBV11-2,NA,CASSFRGLGEAFF,TGTGCCAGCAGCTTTAGGGGGTTGGGTGAAGCTTTCTTT
TRBJ1-2,NA,TRBV2,NA,CASSEQGITNYGYTF,TGTGCCAGCAGTGAACAGGGGATTACTAACTATGGCTACACCTTC
TRBJ1-3,NA,TRBV9,NA,CASSVAPVQGGDTIYF,TGTGCCAGCAGCGTAGCCCCCGTCCAGGGTGGGGACACCATATATTTT
TRBJ1-1,TRBD1,TRBV29-1,NA,CSVNLQGLMNTEAFF,TGCAGCGTTAACTTACAGGGGCTCATGAACACTGAAGCTTTCTTT
TRBJ1-2,TRBD1,TRBV3-1/TRBV3-2,NA,CASSQDLETGGSSRYGYTF,TGTGCCAGCAGCCAAGATTTAGAAACAGGGGGTTCCTCTAGGTATGGCTACACCTTC
TRBJ1-5,NA,TRBV19,NA,CASTDRNQPQHF,TGTGCCAGCACAGACAGGAATCAGCCCCAGCATTTT
TRBJ2-3,NA,TRBV7-9,NA,CASSLVGRTDTQYF,TGTGCCAGCAGCTTAGTGGGGCGCACAGATACGCAGTATTTT
TRBJ2-2,NA,TRBV6-2/TRBV6-3,NA,CASSQSGSVGELFF,TGTGCCAGCAGTCAGTCAGGGTCCGTCGGGGAGCTGTTTTTT
TRBJ1-2,NA,TRBV19,NA,CASSPQFNPNYGYTF,TGTGCCAGTAGTCCACAGTTCAACCCGAACTATGGCTACACCTTC
TRBJ1-2,TRBD1,TRBV6-1,NA,CASSDVADATGQVYTF,TGTGCCAGCAGTGACGTCGCCGACGCAACAGGACAGGTCTACACCTTC
TRBJ1-6,NA,TRBV9,NA,CASSAGASSYNSPLHF,TGTGCCAGCAGCGCAGGGGCGAGCTCCTATAATTCACCCCTCCACTTT
TRBJ2-1,TRBD2,TRBV11-2,NA,CASSSSGGYNEQFF,TGTGCCAGCAGTTCAAGCGGGGGGTACAATGAGCAGTTCTTC
TRBJ2-7,TRBD2,TRBV6-5,NA,CASSRLAGEYEQYF,TGTGCCAGCAGTAGACTAGCGGGAGAGTACGAGCAGTACTTC
TRBJ1-1,NA,TRBV5-1,NA,CASSLNRGWDTEAFF,TGCGCCAGCAGCTTAAATCGAGGATGGGACACTGAAGCTTTCTTT
TRBJ2-5,TRBD2,TRBV7-2,NA,CASSFSREKETQYF,TGTGCCAGCAGCTTTTCGCGGGAGAAAGAGACCCAGTACTTC
TRBJ1-5,TRBD1,TRBV7-9,NA,CASSSGTGGNQPQHF,TGTGCCAGCAGCTCCGGGACAGGGGGCAATCAGCCCCAGCATTTT
TRBJ1-2,NA,TRBV4-1,NA,CASSQDLNYGYTF,TGCGCCAGCAGCCAAGATCTAAACTATGGCTACACCTTC
TRBJ1-1,NA,TRBV27,NA,CASSLFGITEAFF,TGTGCCAGCAGTTTATTCGGTATCACTGAAGCTTTCTTT
TRBJ1-6,NA,TRBV3-1/TRBV3-2,once,CASSASGSGNSPLHF,TGTGCCAGCAGCGCCTCAGGGTCCGGGAATTCACCCCTCCACTTT
TRBJ2-1,NA,TRBV7-2,NA,CASSLGGHRQQFF,TGTGCCAGCAGCTTAGGGGGCCACCGGCAGCAGTTCTTC
TRBJ1-6,TRBD1,TRBV2,NA,CATSGTVANSPLHF,TGTGCCACTTCCGGGACAGTGGCAAATTCACCCCTCCACTTT
TRBJ2-7,TRBD2,TRBV12-5,NA,CASGLSGGFSYEQYF,TGTGCTAGTGGTTTGTCCGGGGGGTTCTCCTACGAGCAGTACTTC
TRBJ1-5,NA,TRBV29-1,NA,CSVGGNSNQPQHF,TGCAGCGTTGGAGGAAATAGCAATCAGCCCCAGCATTTT
TRBJ2-3,TRBD2,TRBV19,NA,CASRKTLAGDTQYF,TGTGCCAGTAGGAAAACGCTAGCGGGGGATACGCAGTATTTT
TRBJ1-2,NA,TRBV6-5,NA,CASKQGQRDGYTF,TGTGCCAGCAAACAAGGACAGCGAGATGGCTACACCTTC
TRBJ2-7,TRBD2,TRBV3-1/TRBV3-2,NA,CASSQDPFQRGGLDEQYF,TGTGCCAGCAGCCAAGATCCATTTCAACGGGGGGGCCTCGACGAGCAGTACTTC
TRBJ2-7,TRBD2,TRBV28,NA,CATRSSGLYEQYF,TGTGCCACCCGGTCTAGCGGCCTCTACGAGCAGTACTTC
TRBJ1-5,NA,TRBV21-1,NA,CASSKVISSRQPQHF,TGTGCCAGCAGCAAGGTGATCTCGTCGCGTCAGCCCCAGCATTTT
TRBJ2-2,NA,TRBV7-2,once,CASSLGLRVNTGELFF,TGTGCCAGCAGCTTAGGTCTCAGGGTAAACACCGGGGAGCTGTTTTTT
TRBJ1-1,TRBD1,TRBV11-2,NA,CASSTGGMGNTEAFF,TGTGCCAGCAGCACAGGGGGAATGGGGAACACTGAAGCTTTCTTT
TRBJ2-7,TRBD1,TRBV3-1/TRBV3-2,NA,CASSQPWMDRDEQYF,TGTGCCAGCAGCCAACCCTGGATGGACAGGGACGAGCAGTACTTC
TRBJ1-6,TRBD1,TRBV2,NA,CASITGENSPLHF,TGTGCCAGCATAACAGGGGAAAATTCACCCCTCCACTTT
TRBJ1-2,NA,TRBV7-9,NA,CASSYRDTANYGYTF,TGTGCCAGCAGCTACCGGGACACCGCTAACTATGGCTACACCTTC
TRBJ2-2,TRBD2,TRBV9,NA,CASSVAGRATGELFF,TGTGCCAGCAGCGTAGCCGGGAGGGCCACCGGGGAGCTGTTTTTT
TRBJ1-3,NA,TRBV2,NA,CASSLQGPGNTIYF,TGTGCCAGCAGCCTACAGGGCCCTGGAAACACCATATATTTT
TRBJ1-3,NA,TRBV5-1,NA,CASSSGGRAGNTIYF,TGCGCCAGCAGCTCCGGCGGCAGGGCCGGAAACACCATATATTTT
TRBJ2-5,NA,TRBV5-1,NA,CASAVVETQYF,TGCGCCAGCGCGGTAGTAGAGACCCAGTACTTC
TRBJ2-1,TRBD1,TRBV7-8,NA,CASSADRGLEQFF,TGTGCCAGCAGCGCAGACAGGGGGCTTGAGCAGTTCTTC
TRBJ2-1,TRBD2,TRBV11-1,NA,CASSLGTSLDEQFF,TGTGCCAGCAGCTTAGGGACTAGTTTGGATGAGCAGTTCTTC
TRBJ1-5,TRBD1,TRBV28,NA,CASSARTGGIQPQHF,TGTGCCAGCAGTGCCCGGACAGGGGGCATTCAGCCCCAGCATTTT
TRBJ1-1,TRBD1,TRBV6-6,NA,CASRDRGGMNTEAFF,TGTGCCAGCAGAGACAGGGGAGGAATGAACACTGAAGCTTTCTTT
TRBJ2-3,NA,TRBV5-5,NA,CASSPLRTDTQYF,TGTGCCAGCAGCCCACTAAGAACAGATACGCAGTATTTT
TRBJ1-1,TRBD1,TRBV24-1,NA,CATRTGGANTEAFF,TGTGCCACCAGAACAGGGGGCGCGAACACTGAAGCTTTCTTT